The table lists the clone carrying this T cell receptor beta chain with a few counts. Antigen specificity is unknown. At the DNA level, this CDR3 is encoded by other sequences in the same sample as well. Several immunoSEQ plates held equal portions of the genomic DNA taken from each subset. Original methodology: In the immunoSEQ data, sequences were junction-only and lacked quality scores, so filtering differed. Clones were sequenced by immunoSEQ multiplex PCR, and TCRdb holds only the in-frame ones, with some missing. The V and J calls and the clone size are those of that table, but D and trimming were determined from the DNA. The top ten clones hold 0.3% to 0.4% of a sample with fewer than 3 million clones, roughly 90% of them seen once. This specimen belongs to a study of shared clonotypes between healthy human individuals. Study outcomes and limitations: The genetic and exposure-history diversity represented was limited by few donors. Clonotypes shared by all four sorted-subset donors had higher generation probabilities than non-shared clonotypes.

Germline values: CDR1 SGHVS, CDR2 FQNEAQ. This CDR3 comprises 13 residues. Trimming took off 3 bases at V and 1 base at J, with 6 bases between the two ends. Sequenced material: naive CD4+ T cells from PBMCs. Subset defined: CD45RA+ positively selected. The TCR was taken from a man between 18 and 35 years old in good health. Some clones in this sample may be carry-over from other donors' samples. V is TRBV7-8 and J is TRBJ1-1, with D uncertain. The CDR3 DNA sequence: TGTGCCAGCAGCTTGATCAGGAACACTGAAGCTTTCTTT. Translating it yields CASSLIRNTEAFF.